Below, 15 T cell receptor beta chains from the same sample are listed, as sequenced in a study of blood T cell repertoires in COVID-19. Repertoires were generated with immunoSEQ multiplex PCR, while TCRdb's copy carries only in-frame clones and drops some. Of about 80,000 clones listed, approximately 79% are singletons. The sequenced material came from peripheral blood. The receptors were gathered from a man aged 70 or older with active or convalescent COVID-19.

A few counts support this clone. This chain uses TRBV28 with TRBJ1-5, with unresolved D. V was pared by 1 base and J by 7 bases, with 5 bases between. The CDR3 is 12 residues long. Germline-derived CDR1 and CDR2 are MDHEN and SYDVKM. CDR3 nucleotide sequence: TGTGCCAGCAGTTTATCAGGCCAGCCCCAGCATTTT. This codes for CASSLSGQPQHF.

This rearrangement joins TRBV20-1 to TRBJ2-1, with D perhaps matching TRBD2 (6 bases). Germline V gene data show CDR1 as DFQATT and CDR2 as SNEGSKA (reference sequence). Trimming left V 3 bases short and J 7 bases short, with 19 bases between. The CDR3 spans 15 residues. The DNA for the CDR3 is TGCAGTGCTAGTACCAGACTAGTGGGGTCGAATGAGCAGTTCTTC. Its protein product is CSASTRLVGSNEQFF.

The chain recombines TRBV2 with TRBJ2-2; weak D call: TRBD2 (6 bases). This CDR3 is built from 14 residues. The ends were cut back, 7 bases at V and 5 bases at J, with 14 bases in the middle. Germline V gene sequence: CDR1 SNHLY, CDR2 FYNNEI. CDR3 coding DNA: TGTGCCAGCAATCTTGACGGGGGTACCGGGGAGCTGTTTTTT. Amino acid sequence: CASNLDGGTGELFF.

The chain links TRBV7-9 to TRBJ1-1; TRBD1 is a possible D gene (6 bases). The V end was cut by 0 bases, the J end by 5 bases, with 13 bases between. Germline CDR1 is SEHNR and CDR2 is FQNEAQ (reference sequence). There are 15 residues in the CDR3. The CDR3 sequence: CASSLAGGRGTEAFF. As DNA, the CDR3 is TGTGCCAGCAGCTTAGCCGGGGGGCGCGGAACTGAAGCTTTCTTT.

The rearrangement uses TRBV7-9 and TRBJ2-7; 9 nucleotides match TRBD1. V gave up 7 bases and J gave up 2 bases; unmatched junction bases: 12. The CDR3 extends over 16 amino acids. Looked up from germline, CDR1 is SEHNR and CDR2 is FQNEAQ (reference sequence). This CDR3 reads CASTWSKGTGTYEQYF. CDR3 nucleotide sequence: TGTGCCAGCACCTGGAGTAAAGGGACAGGGACCTACGAGCAGTACTTC.

This clone was counted between two and nine times. This rearrangement joins TRBV29-1 to TRBJ1-1, with a weak D call TRBD1 (5 bases). This CDR3 comprises 13 residues. Germline V CDR1 and CDR2: SQVTM, ANQGSEA. V dropped 7 bases and J dropped 8 bases, with 20 bases sitting between them. CDR3 amino acids: CSAKVVGDWEAFF. CDR3 nucleotides: TGCAGCGCCAAGGTGGTGGGGGACTGGGAAGCTTTCTTT.

V usage is TRBV2 and J usage is TRBJ1-1; 7 bases are a match to TRBD1. After removal of 7 bases from V and 2 bases from J, the junction contained 7 bases not matched to a gene. Germline assignment: CDR1 SNHLY and CDR2 FYNNEI. The CDR3 has 14 residues. CDR3 loop: CASIRTGVNTEAFF. For the CDR3, the DNA is TGTGCCAGCATCAGGACAGGCGTTAACACTGAAGCTTTCTTT.

The chain links TRBV25-1 to TRBJ1-6; D remains ambiguous. Trimming pared 1 base from V and 7 bases from J, leaving 11 bases between. CDR3 length: 15 amino acids. Germline V gives CDR1 MGHDK, CDR2 SYGVNS. CDR3 nucleotide sequence: TGTGCCAGCAGTGAATCCCTAGCGGGAAATTCACCCCTCCACTTT. Its translation is CASSESLAGNSPLHF.

The sample holds a few counts of this clone. This chain links TRBV9 with TRBJ2-3, with D perhaps matching TRBD2 (6 bases). The CDR3 runs 14 residues. Germline CDR1 SGDLS, CDR2 YYNGEE. Trimming cost V 7 bases and J 8 bases, with 20 bases left between them. The CDR3 coding sequence is TGTGCCAGCTCAACGACAGATAGTAGCGGTACGCAGTATTTT. Encoded protein: CASSTTDSSGTQYF.

V and J are TRBV5-5 and TRBJ2-4; TRBD1 matches 9 bases. The V and J ends lost 2 bases and 3 bases, in that order; junction bases with no gene match: 9. Per the germline V gene, CDR1 is SGHKS and CDR2 is YYEKEE (reference sequence). The length of the CDR3 is 17 residues. The CDR3 spells CASSFTGTGRSKNIQYF. The DNA of the CDR3 is TGTGCCAGCAGCTTCACCGGGACAGGGCGAAGCAAAAACATTCAGTACTTC.

J is TRBJ1-1 and V is TRBV21-1; the table's TRBD1 call for D was not verified on the DNA. TRBV21-1 is a pseudogene. The CDR3 has 13 amino acids. CDR3 DNA sequence: TGTGCCAGCAGCAAAGTGAGGGGGACTGAAGCTTTCTTT. Translation: CASSKVRGTEAFF.

The CDR3 loop reads CASPERAGSTDTQYF. The DNA of the CDR3 is TGTGCCAGCCCCGAGCGGGCGGGTTCCACAGATACGCAGTATTTT. The chain uses TRBV9 and TRBJ2-3; D is possibly TRBD2 (6 bases). CDR3 length: 15 residues. V was pared by 7 bases and J by 2 bases, with 17 bases between. Germline-derived CDR1 and CDR2 are SGDLS and YYNGEE.

The chain links TRBV10-1 to TRBJ2-5; D ambiguous. CDR1 is WNHNN, CDR2 SYGVQD, per germline (reference sequence). V lost 0 bases and J lost 7, with 6 bases in between. The length of the CDR3 is 12 residues. In DNA form, the CDR3 reads TGCGCCAGCAGTGAGTCTGGCGGGACCCAGTACTTC. Protein product: CASSESGGTQYF.

V usage is TRBV3-1 (or the pseudogene TRBV3-2) and J usage is TRBJ1-1, with D perhaps matching TRBD1 (6 bases). V was pared by 0 bases and J by 8 bases, with 7 bases between. CDR1 is LGHDT, CDR2 YNNKEL, per germline (reference sequence). The CDR3 contains 12 residues. The CDR3 here is CASSQDDREAFF. CDR3 nucleotide sequence: TGTGCCAGCAGCCAAGACGACAGGGAAGCTTTCTTT.

The rearrangement links TRBV28 to TRBJ2-1, with 10 bases fitting TRBD2. The ends lost 5 bases at V and 6 bases at J; junction bases unmatched: 13. The CDR3 is 17 residues long. Per germline, CDR1 MDHEN and CDR2 SYDVKM. Written as DNA, the CDR3 is TGTGCCAGCAGTCGACGACTAGGAGCGGGGGGGGCCAATGAGCAGTTCTTC. Amino acids: CASSRRLGAGGANEQFF.